These 19 T cell receptor beta chains came from one sample sequenced in a study of cytotoxic CD8 clonotypes in ibrutinib-treated CLL. Clones were read by immunoSEQ multiplex PCR, and TCRdb kept only the in-frame ones, dropping some. The table shows around 150,000 clones, with 80% occurring only once. The sequenced sample was PBMCs, obtained after 36 months of ibrutinib treatment. The receptors derive from a human donor with chronic lymphocytic leukemia.

The chain has TRBV29-1 and TRBJ2-3; 12 nucleotides agree with TRBD2. The V segment lost 1 base and the J segment 2 bases; nucleotides outside the gene matches: 10. The germline gives CDR1 SQVTM, CDR2 ANQGSEA. The CDR3 loop spans 18 amino acids. CDR3 sequence reads: CSVEGRTSGKGLTDTQYF. CDR3 nucleotide sequence: TGCAGCGTTGAAGGGAGGACTAGCGGGAAGGGCCTCACAGATACGCAGTATTTT.

The CDR3 DNA follows: TGTGCCAGCTCATCTTGGACTAGTATCGATACGCAGTATTTT. It translates to CASSSWTSIDTQYF. The gene calls are TRBV18 and TRBJ2-3; TRBD2 agrees at 7 bases. Looked up from germline, CDR1 is KGHSH and CDR2 is LQKENI. The CDR3 totals 14 residues. V shed 5 bases, J shed 6 bases, and the junction held 8 bases outside the gene matches.

The J gene is TRBJ1-4, the V gene TRBV2; TRBD1 matches at 7 bases. The CDR3 runs to 15 residues. In germline, CDR1 is SNHLY, CDR2 FYNNEI. V was clipped by 7 bases and J by 7 bases; unmatched bases: 12. DNA for the CDR3: TGTGCCAGCACTTCCATGGGACAGCTATCTGAAAAACTGTTTTTT. Its protein product is CASTSMGQLSEKLFF.

V gene TRBV29-1 combines with J gene TRBJ2-1; 8 positions match TRBD2. Germline V gene lookup returns CDR1 SQVTM and CDR2 ANQGSEA. V gave up 1 base and J gave up 3 bases; unmatched junction bases: 5. The CDR3 sequence is 15 residues long. CDR3 bases: TGCAGCGTTGAAGGTGCGGGGGGCGACTACAATGAGCAGTTCTTC. This sequence encodes CSVEGAGGDYNEQFF.

The chain has TRBV7-2 and TRBJ1-1; no definite D call. The V end lost 5 bases, the J end lost 1 base, and 2 bases lay between the germline ends. This CDR3 is built from 11 residues. Looked up from germline, CDR1 is SGHTA and CDR2 is FQGNSA. The CDR3 protein is CASSQNTEAFF. CDR3 coding DNA: TGTGCCAGCAGCCAGAACACTGAAGCTTTCTTT.

The chain uses TRBV9 and TRBJ2-3; D possibly corresponds to TRBD2 (5 bases). Trimming took off 0 bases at V and 1 base at J, with 9 bases between the two ends. CDR3 length: 15 residues. The germline CDR1 and CDR2 sequences are SGDLS and YYNGEE. CDR3 loop: CASSVATRGTDTQYF. For the CDR3, the DNA is TGTGCCAGCAGCGTAGCTACGAGGGGCACAGATACGCAGTATTTT.

This chain uses TRBV5-4 with TRBJ2-2; no clear D. Germline lookup yields CDR1 SGHNT and CDR2 YYREEE (reference sequence). V lost 6 bases and J lost 0, with 18 bases in between. This CDR3 spans 17 amino acids. The CDR3 region has the DNA TGTGCCAGCACCCTTGGAGCAGGACCTTCGAACACCGGGGAGCTGTTTTTT. Translation: CASTLGAGPSNTGELFF.

The gene calls are TRBV7-9 and TRBJ1-3; D is unresolved. V shed 6 bases and J shed 0 bases, with 15 bases lying between them. The CDR3 runs to 16 residues. CDR1 SEHNR and CDR2 FQNEAQ come from the germline V gene (reference sequence). CDR3 in DNA: TGTGCCAGCAGTCAAGACGCGCCTAGCTCTGGAAACACCATATATTTT. Translating gives CASSQDAPSSGNTIYF.

Written as DNA, the CDR3 is TGTGCCAGCAGATCCATGGCGACGGCCCAAGAGACCCAGTACTTC. Its protein product is CASRSMATAQETQYF. The chain has TRBV28 and TRBJ2-5; D remains unclear. Germline V CDR1 and CDR2: MDHEN, SYDVKM. The CDR3 sequence is 15 residues long. With 6 bases removed from V and 1 base from J, the gap between germline ends came to 15 bases. The full variable domain, rest sourced from reference TRBV28 and TRBJ2-5, is DVKVTQSSRYLVKRTGEKVFLECVQDMDHENMFWYRQDPGLGLRLIYFSYDVKMKEKGDIPEGYSVSREKKERFSLILESASTNQTSMYLCASRSMATAQETQYFGPGTRLLVL.

The genes are TRBV10-1 and TRBJ2-4; TRBD1 aligns across 9 bases. V was clipped by 3 bases and J by 8 bases; unmatched bases: 8. CDR1 and CDR2 from the germline V gene are WNHNN and SYGVQD (reference sequence). The length of the CDR3 is 15 residues. Here the CDR3 DNA reads TGCGCCAGCAGTGATAATACAGGGGGCGCAGACATTCAGTACTTC. Translation gives CASSDNTGGADIQYF.

Note on this clone: The identical CDR3 is also encoded by other nucleotide sequences in the sample. The V and J genes are TRBV6-5 and TRBJ2-7, with D unclear. V lost 6 bases, J lost 1 base, and 16 bases lay in between. The CDR3 covers 15 residues. Germline V lookup: CDR1 MNHEY, CDR2 SVGAGI. In DNA, the CDR3 is TGTGCCAGCAGCAACAAACCGGACGGATCCTACGAGCAGTACTTC. It is translated as CASSNKPDGSYEQYF.

The rearrangement links TRBV27 to TRBJ2-7; TRBD2 is a possible D gene (5 bases). V was cut by 5 bases and J by 7 bases, with 9 bases left in between. The CDR3 runs 11 residues. In germline, CDR1 is MNHEY, CDR2 SMNVEV (reference sequence). CDR3 nucleotides: TGTGCCAGCAGTGCCTCGGGAGAGCAGTACTTC. Its protein product is CASSASGEQYF.

The V gene is TRBV6-1, the J gene TRBJ2-3; D gene uncertain. The germline CDR1 and CDR2 sequences are MNHNS and SASEGT. This CDR3 is built from 14 residues. V shed 2 bases and J shed 2 bases, with 8 bases lying between them. CDR3 in DNA: TGTGCCAGCAGTGAATCCCTTAACACAGATACGCAGTATTTT. The encoded protein is CASSESLNTDTQYF.

The genes are TRBV5-1 and TRBJ2-3; 7 bases line up with TRBD2. With 0 bases clipped from V and 5 bases from J, the junction kept 9 bases outside the gene matches. Germline V lookup: CDR1 SGHRS, CDR2 YFSETQ. The CDR3 covers 16 residues. The CDR3: CASSLDGTSVRDTQYF. CDR3 DNA sequence: TGCGCCAGCAGCTTGGACGGAACTAGCGTGCGAGATACGCAGTATTTT.

The CDR3 spells CASSLGGTVPNEQYF. Written as DNA, the CDR3 is TGTGCCAGCAGCTTGGGCGGGACTGTTCCTAACGAGCAGTACTTC. The chain is built from TRBV9 and TRBJ2-7, with D possibly matching TRBD2 (6 bases). The germline gives CDR1 SGDLS, CDR2 YYNGEE. CDR3 length: 15 amino acids. The V end lost 4 bases, the J end lost 5 bases, and 19 bases lay between the germline ends.

This clone was picked up many times. The genes are TRBV2 and TRBJ1-1, with 7 bases lining up with TRBD1. Trimming at V came to 4 bases and at J to 1 base, leaving 3 bases not matched to a gene. The length of the CDR3 is 14 residues. Germline V lookup: CDR1 SNHLY, CDR2 FYNNEI. The CDR3 loop reads CASSADRANTEAFF. The CDR3 bases are TGTGCCAGCAGTGCCGACAGGGCGAACACTGAAGCTTTCTTT.

The V call is TRBV6-4, the J call TRBJ1-2; TRBD1 matches 9 bases. With 3 bases clipped from V and 5 bases from J, the junction kept 4 bases outside the gene matches. The CDR3 covers 14 residues. Germline V lookup: CDR1 MRHNA, CDR2 SNTAGT. The CDR3 coding sequence is TGTGCCAGCAGTGATGGACAGGGGTCGTATGGCTACACCTTC. The encoded protein is CASSDGQGSYGYTF.

J is TRBJ2-2 and V is TRBV5-1; the match to TRBD2 covers 10 bases. The CDR3 covers 16 residues. Per germline, CDR1 SGHRS and CDR2 YFSETQ. Trimming took 4 bases from V and 6 from J; bases not matched to a gene: 9. The CDR3 here is CASSPLPSGGAGELFF. CDR3 bases: TGCGCCAGCAGCCCCTTGCCTAGCGGGGGAGCCGGGGAGCTGTTTTTT.

The chain is built from TRBV6-4 and TRBJ1-2, with D possibly TRBD1 on 5 matching bases. CDR3 length equals 15 residues. Deletions cut 1 base from V and 4 bases from J, with 13 bases between. Germline V gene lookup returns CDR1 MRHNA and CDR2 SNTAGT. CDR3 sequence: CASSDWGEGPYGYTF. Written as DNA, the CDR3 is TGTGCCAGCAGTGACTGGGGCGAAGGCCCCTATGGCTACACCTTC.